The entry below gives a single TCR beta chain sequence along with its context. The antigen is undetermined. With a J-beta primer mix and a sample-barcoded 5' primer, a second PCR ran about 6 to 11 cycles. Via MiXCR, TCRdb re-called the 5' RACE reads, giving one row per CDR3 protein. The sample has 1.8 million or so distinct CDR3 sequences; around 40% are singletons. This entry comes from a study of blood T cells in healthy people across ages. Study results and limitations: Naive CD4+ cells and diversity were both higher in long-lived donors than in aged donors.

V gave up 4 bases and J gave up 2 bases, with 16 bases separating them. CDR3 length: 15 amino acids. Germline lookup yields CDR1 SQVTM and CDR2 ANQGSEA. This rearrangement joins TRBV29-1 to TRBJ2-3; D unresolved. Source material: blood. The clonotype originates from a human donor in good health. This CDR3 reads CSVVVAPTFTDTQYF. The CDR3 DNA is TGCAGCGTTGTGGTCGCGCCAACCTTCACAGATACGCAGTATTTT.